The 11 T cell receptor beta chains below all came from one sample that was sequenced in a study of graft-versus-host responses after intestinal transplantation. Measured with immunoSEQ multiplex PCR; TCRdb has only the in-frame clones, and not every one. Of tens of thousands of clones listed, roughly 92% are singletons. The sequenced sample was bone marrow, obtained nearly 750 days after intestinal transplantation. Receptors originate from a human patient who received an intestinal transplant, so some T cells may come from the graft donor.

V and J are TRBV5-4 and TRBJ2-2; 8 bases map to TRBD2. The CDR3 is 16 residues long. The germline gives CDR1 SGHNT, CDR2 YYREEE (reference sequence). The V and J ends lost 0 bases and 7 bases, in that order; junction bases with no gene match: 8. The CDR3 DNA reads TGTGCCAGCAGCTTGGTCGGGACGGCGGGGGGCGGGGAGCTGTTTTTT. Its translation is CASSLVGTAGGGELFF.

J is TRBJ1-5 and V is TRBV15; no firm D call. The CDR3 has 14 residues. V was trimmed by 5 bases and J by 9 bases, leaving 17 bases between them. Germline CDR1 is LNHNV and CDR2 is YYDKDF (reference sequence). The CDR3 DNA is TGTGCCACCAGCGGAACGGGGTCTCTGGGGCCCCAGCATTTT. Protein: CATSGTGSLGPQHF.

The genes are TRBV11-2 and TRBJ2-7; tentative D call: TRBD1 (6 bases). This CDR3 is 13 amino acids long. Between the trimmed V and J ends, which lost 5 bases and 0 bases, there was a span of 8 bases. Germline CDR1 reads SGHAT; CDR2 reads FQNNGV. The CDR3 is CASSRQDSYEQYF. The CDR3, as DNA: TGTGCCAGCAGCCGACAGGACTCCTACGAGCAGTACTTC.

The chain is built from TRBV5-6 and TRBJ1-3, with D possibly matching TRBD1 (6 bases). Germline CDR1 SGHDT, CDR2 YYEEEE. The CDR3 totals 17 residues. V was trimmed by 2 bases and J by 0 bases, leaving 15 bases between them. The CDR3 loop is CASSLFSTGSSGNTIYF. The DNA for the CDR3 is TGTGCCAGCAGCTTATTCAGTACAGGGAGCTCTGGAAACACCATATATTTT.

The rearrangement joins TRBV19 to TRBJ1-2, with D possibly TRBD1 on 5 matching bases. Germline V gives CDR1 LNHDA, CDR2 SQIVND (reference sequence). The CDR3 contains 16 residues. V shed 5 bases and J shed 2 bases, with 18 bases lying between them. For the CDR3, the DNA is TGTGCCAGTAGTGCACCCAGGGACGGAAAAAACTATGGCTACACCTTC. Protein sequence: CASSAPRDGKNYGYTF.

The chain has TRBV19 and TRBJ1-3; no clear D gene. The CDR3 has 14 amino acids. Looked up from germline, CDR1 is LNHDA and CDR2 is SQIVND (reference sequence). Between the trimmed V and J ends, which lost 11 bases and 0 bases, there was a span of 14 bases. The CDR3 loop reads CASRQLNSGNTIYF. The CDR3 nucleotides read TGTGCCTCCCGGCAGCTAAACTCTGGAAACACCATATATTTT. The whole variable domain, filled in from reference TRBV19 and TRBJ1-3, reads DGGITQSPKYLFRKEGQNVTLSCEQNLNHDAMYWYRQDPGQGLRLIYYSQIVNDFQKGDIAEGYSVSREKKESFPLTVTSAQKNPTAFYLCASRQLNSGNTIYFGEGSWLTVV.

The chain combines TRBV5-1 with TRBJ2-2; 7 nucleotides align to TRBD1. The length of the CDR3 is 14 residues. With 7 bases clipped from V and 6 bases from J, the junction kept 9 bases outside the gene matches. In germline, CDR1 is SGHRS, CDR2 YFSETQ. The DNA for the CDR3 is TGCGCCAGCGAACCGGGACAGCCCCCCGGGGAGCTGTTTTTT. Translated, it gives CASEPGQPPGELFF.

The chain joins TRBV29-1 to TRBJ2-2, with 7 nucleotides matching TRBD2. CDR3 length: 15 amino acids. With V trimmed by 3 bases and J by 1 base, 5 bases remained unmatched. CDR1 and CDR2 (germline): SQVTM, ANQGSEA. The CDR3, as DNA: TGCAGCGTTGAGGAAGCGGGGAGGAACACCGGGGAGCTGTTTTTT. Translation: CSVEEAGRNTGELFF.

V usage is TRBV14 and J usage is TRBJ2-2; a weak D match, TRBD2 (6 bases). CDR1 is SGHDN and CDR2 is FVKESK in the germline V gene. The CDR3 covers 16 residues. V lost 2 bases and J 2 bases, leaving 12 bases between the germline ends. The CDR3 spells CASSQLPSANTGELFF. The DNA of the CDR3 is TGTGCCAGCAGCCAATTGCCTAGCGCTAACACCGGGGAGCTGTTTTTT. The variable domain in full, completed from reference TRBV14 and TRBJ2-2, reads EAGVTQFPSHSVIEKGQTVTLRCDPISGHDNLYWYRRVMGKEIKFLLHFVKESKQDESGMPNNRFLAERTGGTYSTLKVQPAELEDSGVYFCASSQLPSANTGELFFGEGSRLTVL.

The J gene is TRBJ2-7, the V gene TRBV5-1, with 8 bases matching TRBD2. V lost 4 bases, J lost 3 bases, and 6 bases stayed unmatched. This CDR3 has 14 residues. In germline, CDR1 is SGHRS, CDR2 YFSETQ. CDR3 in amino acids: CASSLGSGSYEQYF. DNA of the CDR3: TGCGCCAGCAGCCTGGGGAGCGGGAGCTACGAGCAGTACTTC. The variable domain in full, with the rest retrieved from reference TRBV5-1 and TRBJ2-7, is KAGVTQTPRYLIKTRGQQVTLSCSPISGHRSVSWYQQTPGQGLQFLFEYFSETQRNKGNFPGRFSGRQFSNSRSEMNVSTLELGDSALYLCASSLGSGSYEQYFGPGTRLTVT.

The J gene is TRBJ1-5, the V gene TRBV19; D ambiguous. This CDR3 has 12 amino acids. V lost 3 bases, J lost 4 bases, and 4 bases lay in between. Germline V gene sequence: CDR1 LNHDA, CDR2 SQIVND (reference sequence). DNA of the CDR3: TGTGCCAGTAGTATTTATAATCAGCCCCAGCATTTT. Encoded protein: CASSIYNQPQHF.